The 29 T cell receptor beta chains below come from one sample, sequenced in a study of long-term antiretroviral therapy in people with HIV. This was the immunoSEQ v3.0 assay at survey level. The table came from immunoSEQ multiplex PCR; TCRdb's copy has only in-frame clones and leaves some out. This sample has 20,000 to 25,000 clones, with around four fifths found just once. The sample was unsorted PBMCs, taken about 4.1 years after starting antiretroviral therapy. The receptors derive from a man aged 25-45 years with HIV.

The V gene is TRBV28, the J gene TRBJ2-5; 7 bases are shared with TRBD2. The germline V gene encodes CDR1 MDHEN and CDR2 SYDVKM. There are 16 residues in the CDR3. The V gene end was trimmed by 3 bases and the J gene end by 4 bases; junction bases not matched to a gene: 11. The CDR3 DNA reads TGTGCCAGCAGTTTCCCTTATGGCGGGAGCGGAGAGACCCAGTACTTC. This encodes CASSFPYGGSGETQYF.

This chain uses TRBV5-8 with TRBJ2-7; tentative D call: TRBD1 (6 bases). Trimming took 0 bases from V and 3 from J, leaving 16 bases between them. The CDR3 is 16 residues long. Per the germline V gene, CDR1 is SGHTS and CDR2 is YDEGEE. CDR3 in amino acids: CASSLGAWGRGYEQYF. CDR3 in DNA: TGTGCCAGCAGCTTGGGGGCCTGGGGGCGAGGCTACGAGCAGTACTTC.

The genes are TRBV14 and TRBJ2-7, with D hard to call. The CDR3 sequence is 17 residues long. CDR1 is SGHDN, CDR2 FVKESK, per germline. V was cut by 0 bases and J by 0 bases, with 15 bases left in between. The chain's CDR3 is CASSQDGYGPSSYEQYF. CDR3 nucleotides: TGTGCCAGCAGCCAAGATGGGTACGGGCCTAGCTCCTACGAGCAGTACTTC.

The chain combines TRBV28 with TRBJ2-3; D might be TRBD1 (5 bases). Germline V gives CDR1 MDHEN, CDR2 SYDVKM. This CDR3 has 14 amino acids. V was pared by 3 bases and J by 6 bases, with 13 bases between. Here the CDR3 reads CASSLGQGMDTQYF. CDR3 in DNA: TGTGCCAGCAGTTTGGGGCAGGGTATGGATACGCAGTATTTT. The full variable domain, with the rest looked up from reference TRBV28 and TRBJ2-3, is DVKVTQSSRYLVKRTGEKVFLECVQDMDHENMFWYRQDPGLGLRLIYFSYDVKMKEKGDIPEGYSVSREKKERFSLILESASTNQTSMYLCASSLGQGMDTQYFGPGTRLTVL.

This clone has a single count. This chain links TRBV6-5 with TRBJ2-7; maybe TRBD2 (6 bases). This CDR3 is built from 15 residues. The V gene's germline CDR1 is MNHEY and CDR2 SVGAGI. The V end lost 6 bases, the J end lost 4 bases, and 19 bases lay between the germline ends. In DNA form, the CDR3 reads TGTGCCAGCAGCCCCCCCGCCCAACTAGCTTACGAGCAGTACTTC. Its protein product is CASSPPAQLAYEQYF.

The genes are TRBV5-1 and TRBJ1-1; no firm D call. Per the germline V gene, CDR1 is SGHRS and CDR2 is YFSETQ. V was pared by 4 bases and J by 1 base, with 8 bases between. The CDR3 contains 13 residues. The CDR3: CASSITENTEAFF. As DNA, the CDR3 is TGCGCCAGCAGCATTACAGAGAACACTGAAGCTTTCTTT.

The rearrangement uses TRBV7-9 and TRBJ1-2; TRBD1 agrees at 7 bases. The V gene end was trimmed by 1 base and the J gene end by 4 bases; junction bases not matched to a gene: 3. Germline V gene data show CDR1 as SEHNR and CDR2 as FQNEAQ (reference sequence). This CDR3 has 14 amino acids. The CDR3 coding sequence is TGTGCCAGCAGCTTAGGACAGGGAGTCTATGGCTACACCTTC. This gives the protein CASSLGQGVYGYTF.

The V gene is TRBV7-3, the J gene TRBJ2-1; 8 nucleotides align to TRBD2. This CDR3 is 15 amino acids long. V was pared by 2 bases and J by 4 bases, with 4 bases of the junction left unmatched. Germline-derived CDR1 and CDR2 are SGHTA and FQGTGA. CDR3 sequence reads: CASSLAGGTYNEQFF. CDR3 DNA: TGTGCCAGCAGCTTAGCGGGGGGAACTTACAATGAGCAGTTCTTC. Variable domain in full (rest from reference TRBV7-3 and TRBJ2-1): GAGVSQTPSNKVTEKGKYVELRCDPISGHTALYWYRQSLGQGPEFLIYFQGTGAADDSGLPNDRFFAVRPEGSVSTLKIQRTERGDSAVYLCASSLAGGTYNEQFFGPGTRLTVL.

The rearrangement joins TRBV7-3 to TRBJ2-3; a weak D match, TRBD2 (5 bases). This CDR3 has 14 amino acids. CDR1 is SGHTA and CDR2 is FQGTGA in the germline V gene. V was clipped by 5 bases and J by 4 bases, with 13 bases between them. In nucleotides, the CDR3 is TGTGCCAGCAGCCCCGGGCCCGGGGCAGATACGCAGTATTTT. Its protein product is CASSPGPGADTQYF.

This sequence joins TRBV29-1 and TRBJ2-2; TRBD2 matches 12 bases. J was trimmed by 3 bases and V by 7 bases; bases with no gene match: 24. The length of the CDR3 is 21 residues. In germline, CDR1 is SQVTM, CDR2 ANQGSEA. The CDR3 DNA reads TGCAGCGCACAAAGTAGGCCGACTAGCGGGAGCCCCCCTTGGGACACCGGGGAGCTGTTTTTT. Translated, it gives CSAQSRPTSGSPPWDTGELFF.

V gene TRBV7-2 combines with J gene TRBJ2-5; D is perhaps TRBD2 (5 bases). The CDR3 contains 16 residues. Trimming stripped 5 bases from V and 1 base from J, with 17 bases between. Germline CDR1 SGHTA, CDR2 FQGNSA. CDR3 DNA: TGTGCCAGCAGCCCATTCGGGGTCGGAGGCCAAGAGACCCAGTACTTC. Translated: CASSPFGVGGQETQYF.

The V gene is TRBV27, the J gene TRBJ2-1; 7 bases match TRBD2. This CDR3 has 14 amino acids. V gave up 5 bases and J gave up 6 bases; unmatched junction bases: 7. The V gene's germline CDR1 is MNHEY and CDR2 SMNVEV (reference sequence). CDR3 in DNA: TGTGCCAGCAGTCCAGGACTAGTCCGCAATGAGCAGTTCTTC. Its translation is CASSPGLVRNEQFF.

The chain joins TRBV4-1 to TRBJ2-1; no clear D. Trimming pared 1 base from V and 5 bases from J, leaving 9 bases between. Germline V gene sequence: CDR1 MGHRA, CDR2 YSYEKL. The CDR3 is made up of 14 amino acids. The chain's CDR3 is CASSQGVEDNEQFF. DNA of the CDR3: TGCGCCAGCAGCCAAGGCGTTGAGGACAATGAGCAGTTCTTC.

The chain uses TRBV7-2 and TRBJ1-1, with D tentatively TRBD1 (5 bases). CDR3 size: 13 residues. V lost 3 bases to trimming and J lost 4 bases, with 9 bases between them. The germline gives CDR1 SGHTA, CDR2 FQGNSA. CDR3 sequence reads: CASSFGGTTEAFF. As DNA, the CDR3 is TGTGCCAGCAGCTTTGGGGGGACCACTGAAGCTTTCTTT.

DNA for the CDR3: TGTGCCAGCAGCTTGCCCGGACAACTTACCGAGCAGTACTTC. This codes for CASSLPGQLTEQYF. The V call is TRBV7-2, the J call TRBJ2-7; the D gene is possibly TRBD1 (5 bases). Germline V lookup: CDR1 SGHTA, CDR2 FQGNSA. Between the trimmed V and J ends, which lost 3 bases and 6 bases, there was a span of 15 bases. The CDR3 spans 14 residues. Supplemented by reference TRBV7-2 and TRBJ2-7, the full variable domain reads GAGVSQSPSNKVTEKGKDVELRCDPISGHTALYWYRQSLGQGLEFLIYFQGNSAPDKSGLPSDRFSAERTGGSVSTLTIQRTQQEDSAVYLCASSLPGQLTEQYFGPGTRLTVT.

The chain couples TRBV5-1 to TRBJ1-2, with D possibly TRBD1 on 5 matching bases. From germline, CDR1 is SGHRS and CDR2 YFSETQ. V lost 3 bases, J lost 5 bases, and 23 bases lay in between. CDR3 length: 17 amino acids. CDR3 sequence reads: CASSWGRLAGGAYGYTF. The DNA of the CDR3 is TGCGCCAGCAGCTGGGGTCGTTTGGCCGGTGGGGCATATGGCTACACCTTC.

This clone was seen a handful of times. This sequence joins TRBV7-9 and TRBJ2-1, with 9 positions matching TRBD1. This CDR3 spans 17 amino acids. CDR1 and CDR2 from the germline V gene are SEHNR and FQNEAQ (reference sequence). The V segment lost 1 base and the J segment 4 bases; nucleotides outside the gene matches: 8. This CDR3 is CASSLVQDRGPYNEQFF. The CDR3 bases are TGTGCCAGCAGCTTAGTGCAGGACAGGGGACCGTACAATGAGCAGTTCTTC. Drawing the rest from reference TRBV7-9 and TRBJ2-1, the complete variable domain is DTGVSQNPRHKITKRGQNVTFRCDPISEHNRLYWYRQTLGQGPEFLTYFQNEAQLEKSRLLSDRFSAERPKGSFSTLEIQRTEQGDSAMYLCASSLVQDRGPYNEQFFGPGTRLTVL.

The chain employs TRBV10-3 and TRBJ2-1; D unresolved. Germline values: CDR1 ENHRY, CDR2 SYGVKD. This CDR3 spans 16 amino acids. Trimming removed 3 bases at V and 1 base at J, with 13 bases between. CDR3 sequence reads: CAISEYGPRSYNEQFF. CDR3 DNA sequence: TGTGCCATCAGTGAATATGGACCCAGATCCTACAATGAGCAGTTCTTC.

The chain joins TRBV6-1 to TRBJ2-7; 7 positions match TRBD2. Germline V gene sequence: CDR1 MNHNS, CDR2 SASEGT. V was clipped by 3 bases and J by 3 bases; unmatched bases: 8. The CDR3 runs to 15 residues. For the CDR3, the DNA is TGTGCCAGCAGTGAGAGGTCTAGCGGTCTCTACGAGCAGTACTTC. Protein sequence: CASSERSSGLYEQYF.

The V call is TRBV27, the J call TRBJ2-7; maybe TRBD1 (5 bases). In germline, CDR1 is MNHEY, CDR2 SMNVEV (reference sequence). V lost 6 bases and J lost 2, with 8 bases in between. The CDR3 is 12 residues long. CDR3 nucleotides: TGTGCCAGCAGCGGACAAACCTACGAGCAGTACTTC. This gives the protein CASSGQTYEQYF.

CDR3 coding DNA: TGTGCCAGCAGTGTTAACTATGGCTACACCTTC. Residues: CASSVNYGYTF. The chain recombines TRBV25-1 with TRBJ1-2, with D unresolved. Germline V gives CDR1 MGHDK, CDR2 SYGVNS. The CDR3 spans 11 residues. V was shortened by 4 bases and J by 1 base, with 1 base between the two germline ends.

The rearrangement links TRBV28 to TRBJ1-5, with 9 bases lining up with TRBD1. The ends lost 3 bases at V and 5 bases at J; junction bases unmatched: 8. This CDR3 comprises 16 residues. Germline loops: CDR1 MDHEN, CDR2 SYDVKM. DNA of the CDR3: TGTGCCAGCAGTTTGCCGCCGGGACAGGGATATCAGCCCCAGCATTTT. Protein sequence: CASSLPPGQGYQPQHF.

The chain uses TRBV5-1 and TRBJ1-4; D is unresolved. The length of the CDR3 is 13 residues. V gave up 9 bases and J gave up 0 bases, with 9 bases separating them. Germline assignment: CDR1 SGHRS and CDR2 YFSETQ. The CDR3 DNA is TGCGCCAACCTGGGTTCAACTAATGAAAAACTGTTTTTT. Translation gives CANLGSTNEKLFF.

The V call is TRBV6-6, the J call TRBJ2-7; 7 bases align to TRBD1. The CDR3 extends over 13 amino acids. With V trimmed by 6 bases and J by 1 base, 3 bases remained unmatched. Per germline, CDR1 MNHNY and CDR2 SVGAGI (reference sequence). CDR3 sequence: CASSPDRSYEQYF. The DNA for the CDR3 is TGTGCCAGCAGCCCGGACAGGTCCTACGAGCAGTACTTC.

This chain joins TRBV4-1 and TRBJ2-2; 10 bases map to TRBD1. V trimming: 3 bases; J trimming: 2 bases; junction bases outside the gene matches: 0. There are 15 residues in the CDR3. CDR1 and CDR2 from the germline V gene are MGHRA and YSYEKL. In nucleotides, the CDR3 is TGCGCCAGCAGCCAGACAGGGGGCAACACCGGGGAGCTGTTTTTT. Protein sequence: CASSQTGGNTGELFF.

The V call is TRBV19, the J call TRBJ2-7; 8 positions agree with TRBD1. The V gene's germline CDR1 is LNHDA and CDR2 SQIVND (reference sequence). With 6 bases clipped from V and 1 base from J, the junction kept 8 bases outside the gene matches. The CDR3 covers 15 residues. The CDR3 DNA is TGTGCCAGTAGCTGGGGGACAGGTCCTTCCTACGAGCAGTACTTC. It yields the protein CASSWGTGPSYEQYF.

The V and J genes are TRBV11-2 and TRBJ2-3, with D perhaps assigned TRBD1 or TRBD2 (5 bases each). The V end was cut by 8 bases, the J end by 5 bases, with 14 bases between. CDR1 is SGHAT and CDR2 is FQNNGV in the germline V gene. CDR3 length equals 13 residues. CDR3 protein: CASAIGGLDTQYF. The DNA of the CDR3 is TGTGCCAGCGCGATTGGGGGTCTAGATACGCAGTATTTT. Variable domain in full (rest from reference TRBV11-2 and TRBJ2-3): EAGVAQSPRYKIIEKRQSVAFWCNPISGHATLYWYQQILGQGPKLLIQFQNNGVVDDSQLPKDRFSAERLKGVDSTLKIQPAKLEDSAVYLCASAIGGLDTQYFGPGTRLTVL.

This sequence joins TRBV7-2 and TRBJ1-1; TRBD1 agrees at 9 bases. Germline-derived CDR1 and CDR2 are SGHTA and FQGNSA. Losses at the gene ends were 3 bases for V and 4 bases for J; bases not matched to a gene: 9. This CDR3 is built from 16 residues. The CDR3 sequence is CASSLEGQGLGTEAFF. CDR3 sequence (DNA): TGTGCCAGCAGCTTGGAAGGACAGGGGTTGGGCACTGAAGCTTTCTTT.

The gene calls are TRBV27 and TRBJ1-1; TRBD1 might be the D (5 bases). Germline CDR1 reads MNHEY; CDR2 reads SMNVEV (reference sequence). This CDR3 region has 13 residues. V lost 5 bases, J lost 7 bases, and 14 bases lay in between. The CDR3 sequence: CASSPGHRREAFF. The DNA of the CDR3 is TGTGCCAGCAGTCCTGGACATAGACGTGAAGCTTTCTTT.